This T cell receptor beta chain was observed in a study of T cell responses to AZD1222 COVID-19 vaccine. Overall study findings and caveats: Spike-specific TCR breadth rose after two AZD1222 doses, and depth rose as well. Clonal diversity may have been underestimated, and the donors were mostly white British, with more females than males. Repertoire sampling happened only post peak T cell response.

This clone was seen just once. Antigen: not known. Measured with immunoSEQ multiplex PCR; TCRdb has only the in-frame clones, and not every one. The sample holds around 160,000 clones, roughly 92% seen once. Germline lookup yields CDR1 MDHEN and CDR2 SYDVKM. This CDR3 contains 16 residues. Trimming took off 2 bases at V and 4 bases at J, with 17 bases between the two ends. This receptor was taken from an adult who received the AZD1222 COVID-19 vaccine. V gene TRBV28 combines with J gene TRBJ1-1; D is perhaps TRBD1 (5 bases). The source material was peripheral blood, sampled 28 days after the second AZD1222 dose. CDR3 sequence reads: CASSLDPRGVLTEAFF. The CDR3 coding sequence is TGTGCCAGCAGTTTAGACCCGCGGGGGGTTCTCACTGAAGCTTTCTTT.